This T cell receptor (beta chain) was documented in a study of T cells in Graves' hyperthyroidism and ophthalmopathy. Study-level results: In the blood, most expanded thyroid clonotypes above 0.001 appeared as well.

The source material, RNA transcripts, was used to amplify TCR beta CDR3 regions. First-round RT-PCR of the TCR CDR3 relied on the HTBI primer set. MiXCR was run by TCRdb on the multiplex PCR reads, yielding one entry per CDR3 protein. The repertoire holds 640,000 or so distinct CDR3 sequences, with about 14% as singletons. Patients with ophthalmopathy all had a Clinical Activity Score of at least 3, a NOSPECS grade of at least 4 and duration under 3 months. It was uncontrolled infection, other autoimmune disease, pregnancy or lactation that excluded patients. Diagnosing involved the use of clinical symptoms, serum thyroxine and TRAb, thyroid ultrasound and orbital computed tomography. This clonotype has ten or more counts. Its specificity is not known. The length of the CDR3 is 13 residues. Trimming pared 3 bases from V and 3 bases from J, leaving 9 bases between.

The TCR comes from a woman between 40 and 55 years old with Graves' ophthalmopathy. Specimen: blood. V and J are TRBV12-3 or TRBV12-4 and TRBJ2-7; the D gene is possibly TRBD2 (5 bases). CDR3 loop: CASSFKAGYEQYF. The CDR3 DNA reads TGTGCCAGCAGTTTTAAGGCGGGCTACGAGCAGTACTTC.